Listed below are T cell receptor beta chains from one sample, sequenced in a study of CD8 T cells in Susac syndrome. TCRdb recomputed calls from the immunoSEQ multiplex PCR reads with MiXCR, one row per CDR3 protein. The sample shows roughly 130,000 distinct CDR3 sequences, 90% to 95% of them seen only once. The sequencing sample was made of CD4+ T cells from PBMCs. These receptors all come from a human donor with multiple sclerosis. Each CDR3 is given with its conserved first and last residue. The D gene is left open where the match is weak.

V,J,D,DNA,CDR3
TRBV3-1,TRBJ1-2,TRBD1,TGTGCCAGCAGCCAAGGACAGGGTTACGGCTACACCTTC,CASSQGQGYGYTF
TRBV24-1,TRBJ2-5,TRBD1,TGTGCCACCATGGGACAGGGGGCATCAGAGACCCAGTACTTC,CATMGQGASETQYF
TRBV12-3/TRBV12-4,TRBJ2-3,TRBD2,TGTGCCAGCACCCTCGAAACGGGAGGGGCAGATACGCAGTATTTT,CASTLETGGADTQYF
TRBV15,TRBJ1-2,-,TGTGCCACCAGCAGAGTTGGGGTTTCGGCTGGCTACACCTTC,CATSRVGVSAGYTF
TRBV5-5,TRBJ2-4,TRBD1,TGTGCCAGCAGCGCGGGACAGGGAGGGGTAAACATTCAGTACTTC,CASSAGQGGVNIQYF
TRBV29-1,TRBJ1-2,-,TGCAGCGAGGGTGAGCCCGGCTATGGCTACACCTTC,CSEGEPGYGYTF
TRBV28,TRBJ2-1,TRBD1,TGTGCCAGCAGAGGGACAGGGGGTCGCTACAATGAGCAGTTCTTC,CASRGTGGRYNEQFF
TRBV25-1,TRBJ2-5,TRBD1,TGTGCCAGCTCCTCAATGGGGGGACAGGGGTACTTC,CASSSMGGQGYF
TRBV3-1,TRBJ2-1,-,TGTGCCAGCAGCCGGGGGACTGACAATGAGCAGTTCTTC,CASSRGTDNEQFF
TRBV29-1,TRBJ2-1,TRBD2,TGCAGCGTCCCCAGTCCGGGGACTATATCCAATGAGCAGTTCTTC,CSVPSPGTISNEQFF
TRBV28,TRBJ1-5,-,TGTGCCAGCAGGCCGTTGGGTCAGCCCCAGCATTTT,CASRPLGQPQHF
TRBV20-1,TRBJ2-3,TRBD2,TGCAGTGCTAGAGTCCCTTTAGCGGGAGAAACAGATACGCAGTATTTT,CSARVPLAGETDTQYF
TRBV19,TRBJ2-1,-,TGTGCCAGTAGTATCTCGACAGTCGGGACGGGTGAGCAGTTCTTC,CASSISTVGTGEQFF
TRBV25-1,TRBJ2-3,-,TGTGCCAGCAGTGATCGGACAAACACAGATACGCAGTATTTT,CASSDRTNTDTQYF
TRBV29-1,TRBJ1-3,TRBD1,TGCAGCGTTAAAACAGGGGCCGGGATTGACACCATATATTTT,CSVKTGAGIDTIYF
TRBV7-9,TRBJ1-2,-,TGTGCCAGCAGCTCCCGACAGGCTTTCGTCTATGGCTACACCTTC,CASSSRQAFVYGYTF